This note documents a single T cell receptor beta chain sequence. Its antigen remains undetermined. The input lacks base qualities; no much larger clone sits a single base away. Pancreatic ductal adenocarcinoma patients who had undergone surgery without neoadjuvant therapy were selected. Peripheral blood was collected in heparin tubes, and PBMCs were isolated by histopaque density gradient and cryopreserved in around 11% DMSO. The DNeasy Blood and Tissue Kit, with Proteinase K and RNase treatment, was used to extract genomic DNA from roughly seven PBMC specimens and roughly 10 flash-frozen tumor specimens. The CDR1 and CDR2 encoded by the germline V gene (reference sequence) are SEHNR and FQNEAQ. Compared with germline, V lacks 5 bases and J lacks 5 bases; bases without a gene match: 9. There are 15 amino acids in the CDR3, from cysteine to phenylalanine inclusive. Kept here is only the CDR3 DNA, which spans 45 bases and is read in frame from base 1.

These data originate in a study of T cells in pancreatic ductal adenocarcinoma (dated by TCRdb to 2015 to 2018). Background on the whole study: Surgically resected pancreatic ductal adenocarcinoma specimens were analyzed for the quantity, spatial distribution, and characteristics of both suppressive cells and tumor-infiltrating CD8+ T cells, an effort aimed at clarifying the adaptive T-cell response occurring naturally. The full study reports these points: Compared with tumor samples, blood samples had more total productive templates and about 7.5-fold more unique clonotypes. Comparisons of clonality between tumor and blood may be biased toward lower diversity because tumors are enriched in CD45RO+ effector T cells rather than naive T cells. Since most people with pancreatic cancer show up with disease that cannot be operated on, the resected cohort was biased toward the minority who had early-stage disease. No significant difference in T-cell clonality was found between tumor and blood, with mean clonality of about 0.12 in tumors and 0.065 to 0.09 in blood.

The immunoSEQ hsTCRB kit was used to amplify TCR beta CDR3 regions from genomic DNA. An Illumina HiSeq system was used for high-throughput TRB CDR3 sequencing. In the authors' own workflow: The immunoSEQ software was used to analyze sequencing reads, and nonproductive sequences containing premature stops or frame-shifts were excluded. Clonality of the repertoire was calculated as one minus the Shannon entropy normalized by log2 of the number of unique productive sequences. This is the immuneACCESS table as TCRdb keeps it, with only in-frame sequences that have V and J called. A part of the clones is gone; compared with another copy, unresolved V genes explain less than half, and the rest is unexplained. V, J and clone size derive from that table, while D and trimming were established from the DNA sequence. This sample has around 100,000 clones in its table, and roughly 95% of those were observed once. The ten largest clones take up around 2.9% of the sample.

The chain couples TRBV7-9 to TRBJ2-5; 9 of the junction bases match TRBD1. The sequencing sample was made of PBMCs. This TCR was sampled from a human donor with pancreatic ductal adenocarcinoma. The encoded CDR3 is CASSITTGGVETQYF. The bases are TGTGCCAGCAGCATCACCACAGGGGGCGTTGAGACCCAGTACTTC.